The 10 T cell receptor beta chains given below trace back to one sample, sequenced in a study of blood T cell repertoires in COVID-19. Some clones are missing from TCRdb's copy, which holds only in-frame ones; the method was immunoSEQ multiplex PCR. The sample has about 240,000 clones; around 81% are singletons. Material: peripheral blood. These receptors were collected from a man aged 25-40 years who had recovered from COVID-19.

The genes are TRBV11-2 and TRBJ1-1; possible D gene TRBD1, 5 bases. Trimming stripped 6 bases from V and 6 bases from J, with 17 bases between. The CDR3 is 14 residues long. Germline V CDR1 and CDR2: SGHAT, FQNNGV. The CDR3 region has the DNA TGTGCCAGCAGACCTGGGCAGGGTTTTGCTGAAGCTTTCTTT. Translated: CASRPGQGFAEAFF.

This chain uses TRBV9 with TRBJ2-7; possibly TRBD1 for D (7 bases). The CDR3 spans 15 residues. The germline V and J ends were trimmed by 4 bases and 4 bases, with 18 bases remaining between them. Germline CDR1 is SGDLS and CDR2 is YYNGEE. CDR3 nucleotides: TGTGCCAGCAGCCAGACGGGGACAGCGGGTTACGAGCAGTACTTC. The encoded protein is CASSQTGTAGYEQYF.

This clone was picked up a small number of times. V usage is TRBV3-1 (or the pseudogene TRBV3-2) and J usage is TRBJ1-2; D remains unclear. The germline CDR1 and CDR2 sequences are LGHDT and YNNKEL (reference sequence). The germline V and J ends were trimmed by 1 base and 4 bases, with 13 bases remaining between them. This CDR3 has 15 residues. This CDR3 is CASSQGTVASYGYTF. For the CDR3, the DNA is TGTGCCAGCAGCCAAGGCACAGTTGCTTCCTATGGCTACACCTTC.

The J gene is TRBJ1-1, the V gene TRBV7-2; D remains unclear. V shed 1 base and J shed 8 bases, with 14 bases lying between them. Looked up from germline, CDR1 is SGHTA and CDR2 is FQGNSA. CDR3 size: 14 residues. The CDR3 DNA sequence: TGTGCCAGCAGCTTAGGAGGGTTTGATTCGGAAGCTTTCTTT. Translated, it gives CASSLGGFDSEAFF.

The rearrangement links TRBV7-8 to TRBJ1-1; 8 bases map to TRBD1. Trimming removed 6 bases from V and 6 bases from J; junction bases left unmatched: 6. Germline V CDR1 and CDR2: SGHVS, FQNEAQ. There are 13 residues in the CDR3. The CDR3 region is CASSRQGPAEAFF. The CDR3 DNA follows: TGTGCCAGCAGTCGACAGGGGCCGGCTGAAGCTTTCTTT.

The J gene is TRBJ2-3, the V gene TRBV5-1; D is undetermined. The CDR3 loop spans 16 amino acids. V lost 1 base, J lost 0 bases, and 12 bases lay in between. Looked up from germline, CDR1 is SGHRS and CDR2 is YFSETQ. CDR3 nucleotides: TGCGCCAGCAGCTTGTCCACAGCTCCCAGCACAGATACGCAGTATTTT. It is translated as CASSLSTAPSTDTQYF.

The gene calls are TRBV2 and TRBJ2-3; 7 bases are shared with TRBD2. The CDR3 has 15 amino acids. CDR1 and CDR2 from the germline V gene are SNHLY and FYNNEI. The ends lost 8 bases at V and 3 bases at J; junction bases unmatched: 11. The CDR3 DNA is TGTGCCAGCGGACTAGGGGCTGAAGGGACAGATACGCAGTATTTT. Residues: CASGLGAEGTDTQYF.

This clone was seen repeatedly, ten times or more. The CDR3 is CASSHIRGGIYGYTF. The DNA for the CDR3 is TGTGCCAGCAGCCATATAAGGGGGGGGATTTATGGCTACACCTTC. The V call is TRBV3-1 (or the pseudogene TRBV3-2), the J call TRBJ1-2, with D possibly matching TRBD1 (6 bases). The CDR3 consists of 15 residues. Germline lookup yields CDR1 LGHDT and CDR2 YNNKEL (reference sequence). Trimming removed 3 bases from V and 5 bases from J, with 16 bases in between.

Written as DNA, the CDR3 is TGTGCCAGCAGCAACCAGCGGGGGGGAACAGATACGCAGTATTTT. This encodes CASSNQRGGTDTQYF. The chain uses TRBV3-1 (or the pseudogene TRBV3-2) and TRBJ2-3; 10 bases agree with TRBD2. The CDR3 extends over 15 amino acids. Trimming took 5 bases from V and 3 from J; bases not matched to a gene: 5. Germline loops: CDR1 LGHDT, CDR2 YNNKEL (reference sequence).

The chain carries TRBV7-2 and TRBJ2-2; D unresolved. CDR3 length: 17 amino acids. V was clipped by 1 base and J by 4 bases, with 16 bases between them. Germline V lookup: CDR1 SGHTA, CDR2 FQGNSA. In DNA form, the CDR3 reads TGTGCCAGCAGCTTAGAGGCACCGGCTAGACCCACCGGGGAGCTGTTTTTT. Translating it yields CASSLEAPARPTGELFF.